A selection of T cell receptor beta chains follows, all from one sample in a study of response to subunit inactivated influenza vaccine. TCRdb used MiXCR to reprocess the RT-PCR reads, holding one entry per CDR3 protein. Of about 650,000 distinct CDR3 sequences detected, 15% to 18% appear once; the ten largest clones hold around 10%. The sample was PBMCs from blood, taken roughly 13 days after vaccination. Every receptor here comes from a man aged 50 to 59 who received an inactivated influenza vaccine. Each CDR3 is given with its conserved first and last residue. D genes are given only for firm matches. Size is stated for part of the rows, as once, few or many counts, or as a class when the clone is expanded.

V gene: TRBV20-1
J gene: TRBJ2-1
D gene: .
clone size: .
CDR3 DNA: TGCAGGGTTGACTCATACAGATGGGATGAGCAGTTCTTC
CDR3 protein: CRVDSYRWDEQFF

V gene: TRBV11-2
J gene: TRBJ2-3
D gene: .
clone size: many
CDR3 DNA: TGTGCCAGCAGCTTAGATCTAGGGGGGTTCGCCACAGATACGCAGTATTTT
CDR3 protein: CASSLDLGGFATDTQYF

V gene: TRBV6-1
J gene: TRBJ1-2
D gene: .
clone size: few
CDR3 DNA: TGTGCCAGCAGCGACGGGACGGTCTATGGCTACACCTTC
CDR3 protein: CASSDGTVYGYTF

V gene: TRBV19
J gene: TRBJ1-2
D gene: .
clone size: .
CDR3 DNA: TGTGCCAGTGGCCCGGGGGAGTTTACGAGCTATGGCTACACCTTC
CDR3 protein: CASGPGEFTSYGYTF

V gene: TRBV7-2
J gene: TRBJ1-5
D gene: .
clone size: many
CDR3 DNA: TGTGCCAGCAGCTCGTTTAGCAATCAGCCCCAGCATTTT
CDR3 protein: CASSSFSNQPQHF

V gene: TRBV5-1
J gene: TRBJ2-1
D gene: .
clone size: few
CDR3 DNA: TGCGCCAGCAGGCCGGAGGTTGGCCGGGCTGAGCAGTTCTTC
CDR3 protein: CASRPEVGRAEQFF

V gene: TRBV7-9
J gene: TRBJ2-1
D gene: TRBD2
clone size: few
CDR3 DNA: TGTGCCAGCAGCCCTTTTAGCGGGCATAGCTCCTACAATGAGCAGTTCTTC
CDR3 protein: CASSPFSGHSSYNEQFF

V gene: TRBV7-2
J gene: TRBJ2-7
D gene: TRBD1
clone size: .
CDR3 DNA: TGTGCCAGCAGCTTAACCTGGACAGGGTCCTACGAGCAGTACTTC
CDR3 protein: CASSLTWTGSYEQYF

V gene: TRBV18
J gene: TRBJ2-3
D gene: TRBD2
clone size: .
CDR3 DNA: TGTGCCAGCTCACCATCACATCTAGCGGCCCCCACAGATACGCAGTATTTT
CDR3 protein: CASSPSHLAAPTDTQYF

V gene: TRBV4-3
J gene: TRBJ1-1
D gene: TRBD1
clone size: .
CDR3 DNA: TGCGCCAGCAGCCAAGGCGGGGCAGGGGGCGAGGAGGCTTTCTTT
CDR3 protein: CASSQGGAGGEEAFF

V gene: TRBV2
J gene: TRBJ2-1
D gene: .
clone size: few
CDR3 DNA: TGTGCCAGCAGTGAGGTTTCGGGGAACAATGAGCAGTTCTTC
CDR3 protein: CASSEVSGNNEQFF

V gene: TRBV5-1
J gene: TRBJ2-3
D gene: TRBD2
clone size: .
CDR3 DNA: TGCGCCAGCAGCTTCATTAGCGGGGTTACAGATACGCAGTATTTT
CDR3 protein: CASSFISGVTDTQYF

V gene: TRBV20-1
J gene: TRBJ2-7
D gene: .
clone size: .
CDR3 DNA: TGCAGTGCTAGGATGGGGGTGACCTACGAGCAGTACTTC
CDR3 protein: CSARMGVTYEQYF

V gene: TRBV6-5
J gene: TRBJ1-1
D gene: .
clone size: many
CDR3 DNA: TGTGCCAGCAGTTACGGGGCAACAGGGATGGGGGAAGCTTTCTTT
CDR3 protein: CASSYGATGMGEAFF

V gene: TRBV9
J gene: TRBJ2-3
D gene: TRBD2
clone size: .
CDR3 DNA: TGTGCCAGCAGCGTTCGCGGGGGGCACACAGATACGCAGTATTTT
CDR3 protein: CASSVRGGHTDTQYF

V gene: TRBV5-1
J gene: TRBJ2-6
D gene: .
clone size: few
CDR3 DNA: TGCGCCAGCAGCCCTGGGGCAGGCATGACCTCTGGGGCCAACGTCCTGACTTTC
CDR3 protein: CASSPGAGMTSGANVLTF

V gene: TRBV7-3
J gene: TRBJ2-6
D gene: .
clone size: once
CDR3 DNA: TGTGCCAGCAGCTTAATGAGCTCTGGGGCCAACGTCCTGACTTTC
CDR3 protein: CASSLMSSGANVLTF

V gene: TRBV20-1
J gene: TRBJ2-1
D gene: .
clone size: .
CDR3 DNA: TGCAGTGCTAGAATGTGGGGGGCCTACAATGAGCAGTTCTTC
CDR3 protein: CSARMWGAYNEQFF

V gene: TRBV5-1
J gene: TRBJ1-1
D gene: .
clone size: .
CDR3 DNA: TGCGCCAGCAGCTCCGGTAACCTGGACACTGAAGCTTTCTTT
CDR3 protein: CASSSGNLDTEAFF

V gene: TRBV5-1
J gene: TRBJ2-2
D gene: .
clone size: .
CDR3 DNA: TGCGCCAGCAGCATCCGGGACTCCACCACCGGGGAGCTGTTTTTT
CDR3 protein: CASSIRDSTTGELFF

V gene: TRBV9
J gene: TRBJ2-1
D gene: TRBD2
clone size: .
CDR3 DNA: TGTGCCAGCAGCCCCCTAAGCGGCGGGAGGAGTGAGCAGTTCTTC
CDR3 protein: CASSPLSGGRSEQFF

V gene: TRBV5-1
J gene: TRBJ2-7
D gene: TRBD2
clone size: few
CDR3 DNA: TGCGCCAGCAGCCCCTGGGGACTAGCGGGAGTGTACGAGCAGTACTTC
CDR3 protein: CASSPWGLAGVYEQYF

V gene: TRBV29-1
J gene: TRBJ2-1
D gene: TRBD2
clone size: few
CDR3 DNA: TGCAGCGTTATAGCGGGAGGACTGTACAATGAGCAGTTCTTC
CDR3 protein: CSVIAGGLYNEQFF

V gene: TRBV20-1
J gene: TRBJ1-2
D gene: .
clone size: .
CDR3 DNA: TGCAGTGCTAGAGATCCGGTTAGCTGGGGCTACACCTTC
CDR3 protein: CSARDPVSWGYTF

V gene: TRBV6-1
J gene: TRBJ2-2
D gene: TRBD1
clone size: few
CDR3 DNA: TGTGCCAGCAAGGAGGGACAGGGATACACCGGGGAGCTGTTTTTT
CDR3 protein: CASKEGQGYTGELFF

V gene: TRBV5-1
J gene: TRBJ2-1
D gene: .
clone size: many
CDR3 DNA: TGCGCCAGCAGCTTGGGGCGGCTAGAGAACAATGAGCAGTTCTTC
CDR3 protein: CASSLGRLENNEQFF

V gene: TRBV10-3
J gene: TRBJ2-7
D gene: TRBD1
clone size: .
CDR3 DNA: TGTGCCATCACCCGGGACAGGGGAGGCGAGCAGTACTTC
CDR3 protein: CAITRDRGGEQYF

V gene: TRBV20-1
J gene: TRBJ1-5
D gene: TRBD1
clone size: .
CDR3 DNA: TGCAGTGCTAGAACAGGGGGGCAGCCCCAGCATTTT
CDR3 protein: CSARTGGQPQHF

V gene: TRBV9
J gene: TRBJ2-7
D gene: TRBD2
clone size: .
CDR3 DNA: TGTGCCAGCAGCGTAGGAGTTAGCGGGGGGTCCTACGAGCAGTACTTC
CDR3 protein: CASSVGVSGGSYEQYF

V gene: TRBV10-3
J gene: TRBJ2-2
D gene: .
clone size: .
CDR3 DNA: TGTGCCATCCGAGACAAGAACACCGGGGAGCTGTTTTTT
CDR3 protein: CAIRDKNTGELFF

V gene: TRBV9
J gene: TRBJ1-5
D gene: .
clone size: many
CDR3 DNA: TGTGCCAGCAGCGCGGGGGCTGGCAATCAGCCCCAGCATTTT
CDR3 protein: CASSAGAGNQPQHF

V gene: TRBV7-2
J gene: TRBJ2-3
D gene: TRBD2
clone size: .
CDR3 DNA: TGTGCCAGCAGCGCTCCTTTCAGCGGGGGGGGGGCAGATACGCAGTATTTT
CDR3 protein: CASSAPFSGGGADTQYF